This T cell receptor beta chain was sequenced for a study of T cells expressing NK-cell markers. The overall study: One of eight sequenced donors was HCMV-seronegative; the other seven were seropositive. The study, taken as a whole, reports: Expanded NKG2C+ T cell clones had unclear HCMV specificity.

About this clonotype: Its matching antigen is unknown.

The germline V gene encodes CDR1 SGHTA and CDR2 FQGNSA. The length of the CDR3 is 16 residues. TCRdb reanalyzed the 5' RACE reads and collapses them to one entry per CDR3 protein, without DNA. The sample includes fewer than 400,000 distinct CDR3 sequences. The clonotype originates from a man aged 18-75 years in good health. Specimen: blood T cells: a sorted CD56 or NKG2C T cell subset, CD4+ or CD8+ T cells, or bulk PBMC T cells (not recorded which). The chain uses TRBV7-2 and TRBJ2-7; TCRdb outputs TRBD1, but without DNA this stays unchecked. CDR3 protein: CASSTHGDSLRGEQYF.